The 20 T cell receptor beta chains below all came from one sample that was sequenced in a study of identical twins. TCRdb called the 5' RACE reads again in MiXCR, with one record for every CDR3 protein. The sample records 200,000 to 250,000 distinct CDR3 sequences, around 7.6% being singletons. Separately, the same data were catalogued under a study of yellow fever vaccine responses in identical twins.

Material for sequencing was CD8+ T cells sorted from blood. These receptor sequences come from a young woman in good health.

The V gene is TRBV7-9, the J gene TRBJ2-5, with TRBD1 identical over 7 bases. The CDR3 sequence is 14 residues long. Unmatched junction bases numbered 4, after V lost 4 bases and J lost 2 bases. The germline CDR1 and CDR2 sequences are SEHNR and FQNEAQ (reference sequence). The chain's CDR3 is CASSSGTEQETQYF. DNA of the CDR3: TGTGCCAGCAGCTCCGGGACAGAGCAAGAGACCCAGTACTTC. The variable domain in full, with the rest retrieved from reference TRBV7-9 and TRBJ2-5, is DTGVSQNPRHKITKRGQNVTFRCDPISEHNRLYWYRQTLGQGPEFLTYFQNEAQLEKSRLLSDRFSAERPKGSFSTLEIQRTEQGDSAMYLCASSSGTEQETQYFGPGTRLLVL.

The sample holds many counts of this clonotype. The rearrangement uses TRBV20-1 and TRBJ2-3; TRBD1 might be the D (6 bases). This CDR3 region has 15 residues. The V end lost 1 base, the J end lost 0 bases, and 11 bases lay between the germline ends. Germline V lookup: CDR1 DFQATT, CDR2 SNEGSKA (reference sequence). The CDR3 is CSARGRQESTDTQYF. CDR3 in DNA: TGCAGTGCTAGAGGGCGACAGGAAAGCACAGATACGCAGTATTTT.

This clonotype came up many times. The genes are TRBV29-1 and TRBJ1-1, with 8 bases fitting TRBD1. Germline loops: CDR1 SQVTM, CDR2 ANQGSEA. The V segment lost 7 bases and the J segment 6 bases; nucleotides outside the gene matches: 13. This CDR3 region has 14 residues. CDR3 sequence (DNA): TGCAGCGGTTGCCGGACAGGGCTTAAGGCTGAAGCTTTCTTT. Translated, it gives CSGCRTGLKAEAFF.

Concerning this clonotype: With a much larger clone just one base away, this may be a read error. Because it lacks the conserved phenylalanine or tryptophan at the end, this CDR3 is likely a read error. V and J are TRBV28 and TRBJ1-5; no clear D gene. This CDR3 is built from 13 residues. Trimming pared 3 bases from V and 7 bases from J, leaving 10 bases between. Germline assignment: CDR1 MDHEN and CDR2 SYDVKM. The CDR3 coding sequence is TGTGCCAGCAGTTTTGGTAGGAACCAGCCCCAGCATTTA. Amino acid sequence: CASSFGRNQPQHL.

The CDR3 DNA reads TGTGCCGCCCTCGGACGCGGTTCTGGGGCCAACGTCCTGACTTTC. Its translation: CAALGRGSGANVLTF. The chain joins TRBV6-1 to TRBJ2-6; no firm D call. The CDR3 is 15 residues long. Looked up from germline, CDR1 is MNHNS and CDR2 is SASEGT. Trimming shortened V by 11 bases and J by 1 base, and 15 bases separated the two germline ends.

This clonotype occurred many times. CDR3 sequence: CSVGPGGDNSGNTIYF. The CDR3 coding sequence is TGCAGCGTTGGGCCCGGCGGAGACAACTCTGGAAACACCATATATTTT. The V and J genes are TRBV29-1 and TRBJ1-3; D not resolved. The V and J ends lost 4 bases and 0 bases respectively, with 16 bases between them. Germline V lookup: CDR1 SQVTM, CDR2 ANQGSEA. This CDR3 has 16 residues.

The V call is TRBV9, the J call TRBJ2-1; unclear D gene. Germline CDR1 and CDR2: SGDLS and YYNGEE. The CDR3 has 13 residues. V shed 3 bases and J shed 3 bases, with 7 bases lying between them. The CDR3 reads CASSADNYNEQFF. Written as DNA, the CDR3 is TGTGCCAGCAGCGCCGACAACTACAATGAGCAGTTCTTC.

This clonotype was counted at least ten times. J is TRBJ1-5 and V is TRBV7-9; D call uncertain. Trimming took 4 bases from V and 4 from J, leaving 11 bases between them. This CDR3 has 14 amino acids. The V gene's germline CDR1 is SEHNR and CDR2 FQNEAQ (reference sequence). As DNA, the CDR3 is TGTGCCAGCAGCTGGGGATTTGGGAATCAGCCCCAGCATTTT. Protein product: CASSWGFGNQPQHF.

This clonotype was counted only a few times. The V call is TRBV20-1, the J call TRBJ2-1, with 7 bases that match TRBD2. Looked up from germline, CDR1 is DFQATT and CDR2 is SNEGSKA (reference sequence). CDR3 length: 13 residues. V lost 3 bases to trimming and J lost 2 bases; unmatched junction nucleotides: 1. The CDR3 bases are TGCAGTGCTAGCAGCGGGGCCTACAATGAGCAGTTCTTC. Translation gives CSASSGAYNEQFF.

This chain joins TRBV7-9 and TRBJ1-2; D unresolved. Looked up from germline, CDR1 is SEHNR and CDR2 is FQNEAQ (reference sequence). Deletions cut 6 bases from V and 2 bases from J, with 10 bases between. The CDR3 spans 13 residues. CDR3 DNA: TGTGCCAGCAGACCCCAAGGGAACTATGGCTACACCTTC. This encodes CASRPQGNYGYTF.

Only a few counts were recorded for this clonotype. The chain uses TRBV5-5 and TRBJ2-1, with unresolved D. The CDR3 length is 15 residues. Germline V CDR1 and CDR2: SGHKS, YYEKEE (reference sequence). V was trimmed by 1 base and J by 3 bases, leaving 11 bases between them. CDR3 sequence reads: CASSLWATDYNEQFF. The DNA of the CDR3 is TGTGCCAGCAGCTTGTGGGCGACGGACTACAATGAGCAGTTCTTC.

This rearrangement joins TRBV19 to TRBJ2-7; 12 positions match TRBD2. CDR3 length equals 15 residues. From germline, CDR1 is LNHDA and CDR2 SQIVND (reference sequence). The trim removed 6 bases at V and 2 bases at J, leaving 5 bases unmatched. The DNA of the CDR3 is TGTGCCAGTAGCCCGACTAGCGGGAGAACCTACGAGCAGTACTTC. Residues: CASSPTSGRTYEQYF.

A few counts support this clonotype. The chain joins TRBV5-1 to TRBJ1-1; D is unresolved. The germline gives CDR1 SGHRS, CDR2 YFSETQ. Trimming left V 0 bases short and J 1 base short, with 13 bases between. This CDR3 is 16 amino acids long. The CDR3 bases are TGCGCCAGCAGCTTGGGGGCTGGAGGGAGGAACACTGAAGCTTTCTTT. Encoded protein: CASSLGAGGRNTEAFF.

Ten or more counts support this clonotype. The chain couples TRBV6-4 to TRBJ1-1, with no clear D. The CDR3 length is 13 residues. V was clipped by 4 bases and J by 1 base, with 7 bases between them. Germline V gene lookup returns CDR1 MRHNA and CDR2 SNTAGT. For the CDR3, the DNA is TGTGCCAGCAGTGCCCGGGAGAACACTGAAGCTTTCTTT. Its translation: CASSARENTEAFF.

This clonotype has more than one count but fewer than ten. V usage is TRBV21-1 and J usage is TRBJ2-2; no DNA check was done on the table's D call, TRBD1. TRBV21-1 is recorded as a pseudogene. There are 15 residues in the CDR3. The chain's CDR3 is CASSKAPGALGELFF. The CDR3 region has the DNA TGTGCCAGCAGCAAAGCGCCAGGGGCTCTCGGGGAGCTGTTTTTT.

This clonotype showed up just a few times. CDR3: CASSSLSAGGQETQYF. The DNA of the CDR3 is TGTGCCAGCAGTTCCCTCTCAGCGGGGGGCCAAGAGACCCAGTACTTC. This chain joins TRBV12-3 or TRBV12-4 and TRBJ2-5; TRBD2 matches 9 bases. J was trimmed by 1 base and V by 4 bases; bases with no gene match: 7. This CDR3 is built from 16 residues.

The chain is built from TRBV29-1 and TRBJ1-2, with 7 positions matching TRBD1. The CDR3 is 12 amino acids. Trimming took 8 bases from V and 1 from J; bases not matched to a gene: 4. The germline V gene has CDR1 SQVTM and CDR2 ANQGSEA. In DNA, the CDR3 is TGCAGCCTAAGGGACAGTAACTATGGCTACACCTTC. It is translated as CSLRDSNYGYTF. The complete variable domain, with remaining parts taken from reference TRBV29-1 and TRBJ1-2, reads SAVISQKPSRDICQRGTSLTIQCQVDSQVTMMFWYRQQPGQSLTLIATANQGSEATYESGFVIDKFPISRPNLTFSTLTVSNMSPEDSSIYLCSLRDSNYGYTFGSGTRLTVV.

This clonotype was counted only a few times. The J gene is TRBJ2-3, the V gene TRBV6-5; possible D gene TRBD2, 6 bases. This CDR3 is built from 13 residues. The germline CDR1 and CDR2 sequences are MNHEY and SVGAGI. V dropped 4 bases and J dropped 3 bases, with 8 bases sitting between them. Here the CDR3 DNA reads TGTGCCAGCAGTTGGCGGGGAACAGATACGCAGTATTTT. This encodes CASSWRGTDTQYF.

The table lists this clonotype with many counts. CDR3 bases: TGCGCCAGCAGCTTTATCGGATACAATGAGCAGTTCTTC. This encodes CASSFIGYNEQFF. The chain recombines TRBV5-1 with TRBJ2-1, with unresolved D. Trimming removed 2 bases at V and 4 bases at J, with 7 bases between. The CDR3 sequence is 13 residues long. Looked up from germline, CDR1 is SGHRS and CDR2 is YFSETQ.

This clonotype has a handful of counts. The chain recombines TRBV4-2 with TRBJ2-3, with D perhaps assigned TRBD1 or TRBD2 (5 bases each). V was clipped by 0 bases and J by 5 bases, with 15 bases between them. CDR1 is LGHNA, CDR2 YNFKEQ, per germline. The CDR3 sequence is 16 residues long. CDR3 sequence (DNA): TGTGCCAGCAGCCAAGAGGGTTCGGGACCAGGAGATACGCAGTATTTT. This sequence encodes CASSQEGSGPGDTQYF.